This T cell receptor beta chain came from a study of T cells after posttransplantation cyclophosphamide. Study-level points and caveats: TRB overlap between skin or GI tissue T cells and blood was limited. Donor CD8+ memory clones often dominated recipient blood repertoires at later times. Recipient CMV seropositivity and CMV reactivation strongly tracked TRB clonality.

Control samples came 1 year after myeloablative marrow transplants with methotrexate plus calcineurin inhibitor. For this clone: Its antigen remains unidentified.

The V gene's germline CDR1 is MNHEY and CDR2 SMNVEV (reference sequence). V shed 0 bases and J shed 2 bases, with 8 bases lying between them. The length of the CDR3 is 14 residues. Sequencing used immunoSEQ multiplex PCR; TCRdb keeps in-frame clones, though not all of them. The table shows some 14,000 clones, with almost 85% occurring only once. Sequenced material: PBMCs, taken more than 350 days after allogeneic stem cell transplant with calcineurin inhibitor and methotrexate. The genes are TRBV27 and TRBJ2-7; D remains ambiguous. The receptor was derived from a male patient aged 18 to 35 who received an allogeneic stem cell transplant from a related donor, was CMV-positive, and had no GVHD. T cells may partly derive from the graft donor. CDR3 DNA sequence: TGTGCCAGCAGTTTATCCGGAGCTACCTACGAGCAGTACTTC. This translates into CASSLSGATYEQYF.